Sequencing of this TCR beta chain was carried out in a study of cytomegalovirus exposure and HLA in healthy donors. Study-wide results and caveats: What a later analysis reportedly showed was that an Asian-associated ancestry cluster had fewer N-insertions than the roughly 670-donor mean.

Concerning this clone: The antigen is unknown.

The PCR had 60 Vbeta and 13 Jbeta primers. Generated by immunoSEQ multiplex PCR, the TCRdb table keeps only in-frame clones and is missing some. Recorded for this sample: tens of thousands of clones. Germline values: CDR1 LGHNA, CDR2 YNFKEQ. Trimming left V 4 bases short and J 5 bases short, with 11 bases between. CDR3 length: 14 residues. The specimen sequenced was PBMCs. This chain connects TRBV4-2 to TRBJ2-2; no reliable D call. This receptor was identified in a woman in her 30s in good health and CMV-seronegative. In DNA form, the CDR3 reads TGTGCCAGCAGCCCCACGGTCTGGACCGGGGAGCTGTTTTTT. Its protein is CASSPTVWTGELFF.